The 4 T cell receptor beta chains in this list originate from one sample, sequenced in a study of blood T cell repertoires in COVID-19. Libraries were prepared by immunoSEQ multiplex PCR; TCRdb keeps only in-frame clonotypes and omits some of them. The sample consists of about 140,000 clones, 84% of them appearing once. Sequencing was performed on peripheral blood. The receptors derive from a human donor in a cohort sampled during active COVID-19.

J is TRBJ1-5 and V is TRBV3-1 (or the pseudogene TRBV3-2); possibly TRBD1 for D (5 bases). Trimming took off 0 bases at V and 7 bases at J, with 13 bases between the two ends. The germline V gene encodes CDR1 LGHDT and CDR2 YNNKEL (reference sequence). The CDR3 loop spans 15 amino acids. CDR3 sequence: CASSQDRGGGQPQHF. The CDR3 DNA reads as TGTGCCAGCAGCCAAGATCGCGGGGGAGGCCAGCCCCAGCATTTT.

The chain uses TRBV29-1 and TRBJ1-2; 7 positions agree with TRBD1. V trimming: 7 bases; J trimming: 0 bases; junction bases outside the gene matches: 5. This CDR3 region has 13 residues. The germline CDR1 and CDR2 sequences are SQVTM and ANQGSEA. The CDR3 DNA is TGCAGCGCCGGGGACAGCACTAACTATGGCTACACCTTC. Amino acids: CSAGDSTNYGYTF.

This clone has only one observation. The CDR3 region is CASSVTVSYEQYF. As DNA, the CDR3 is TGTGCCAGCAGTGTGACAGTTTCCTACGAGCAGTACTTC. V gene TRBV2 combines with J gene TRBJ2-7; TRBD1 is a possible D gene (5 bases). V was pared by 4 bases and J by 1 base, with 8 bases between. Germline V gene data show CDR1 as SNHLY and CDR2 as FYNNEI. The CDR3 contains 13 residues.

The CDR3 region has the DNA TGTGCCAGCAGCCTGGGTCCTTTGGGGGCCAACGTCCTGACTTTC. Translated, it gives CASSLGPLGANVLTF. The rearrangement uses TRBV5-4 and TRBJ2-6; D is unclear. Germline lookup yields CDR1 SGHNT and CDR2 YYREEE (reference sequence). The CDR3 has 15 residues. The V gene lost 4 bases and the J gene lost 4 bases, with 12 bases spanning the gap.